This TCR beta chain came from a study of identical twins (dated by TCRdb to the mid-2010s). Regarding the complete study: The study deep-sequenced TCR alpha and beta repertoires from monozygotic twins, unrelated adults of various ages and cord blood to test whether fetal clonotypes persist. Replicate twin experiments were performed at different times using different library preparation protocols to rule out contamination. What the research found in general, with its limitations: Compared with coincidental sharing between unrelated individuals, out-of-frame TCR alpha sequences shared between twins showed an excess of sequences with low generation probability. Zero-insertion analyses could be partly confounded by invariant T cells such as MAIT and iNKT, although diverse VJ usage argued against such confounding for most clonotypes. Out-of-frame TCR alpha sharing in monozygotic twins was systematically underestimated by recombination models, whereas sharing between unrelated individuals was in agreement with the recombination models. Because the same donors could not be followed over many years, the conclusions relied on cross-sectional statistical analysis. The excess sharing between twins in beta out-of-frame sequences was weaker because fewer shared sequences reduced the signal-to-noise ratio. Fewer insertions were carried by abundant cord blood beta clonotypes; a weaker similar trend was observed in young adult naive repertoires, while no such trend was observed in memory repertoires.

From the cysteine through the phenylalanine, the CDR3 covers 15 amino acids. This entry keeps only the CDR3 DNA: 45 bases, framed from base 1. V loses 0 bases of germline sequence and J loses 0 bases, and the interval between the two ends is 9 bases. CDR1 and CDR2 (SGHVS, FQNEAQ) derive from the germline V gene. Every donor was a healthy Caucasian. Three pairs of female monozygotic twins, all aged roughly 18 to 29 years, made up the twin cohort. Positive isolation kits from Invitrogen were used to isolate CD4+ and CD8+ T cell populations. This clonotype was recorded a few times. Its antigen target is currently unknown. The record has no base qualities; no much larger clone is one base away. Receptors were amplified or captured by 5' RACE. TCRdb records Illumina HiSeq 2000 as the sequencer. A universal primer binding site was added through template switching, and the final cDNA carried a unique molecular identifier so that TCR cDNA molecules could be counted accurately. First-strand cDNA for TCR alpha and beta chains was synthesized from specific primers in the conserved constant-segment region. To control for contamination, each cDNA library was double barcoded with a SMART-Mk sample barcode plus Illumina barcodes. Two successive PCR steps introduced TruSeq adapter sequences along with Illumina sample barcodes. The TCR alpha and beta cDNA libraries were sequenced on the Illumina HiSeq platform using custom primers. The original methods were these. Raw reads were processed with MiGEC to extract unique molecular identifiers, and MiXCR was used to determine CDR3 positions. Recombination models were inferred per individual with the repgenHMM and IGoR tools using an EM algorithm. Shared clonotype analysis was performed with the tcR package in R, normalizing sharing by the product of cloneset sizes. Out-of-frame nonproductive sequences were analyzed to study raw recombination free of thymic and clonal selection effects. TCRdb trimmed the raw reads at Q25, called clones with MiXCR and kept productive beta chains. Identical CDR3 proteins give one entry, which carries the most common genes and DNA. TCRdb, not the original authors, processed these V and J calls. The table for this sample lists 200,000 or so distinct CDR3 sequences; more than 15% of them were counted only once. The ten largest clones add up to 35% to 50% of the sample.

The same data also contributed to another study, on T cells expressing NK-cell markers. The second paper states: Several donors provided sorted CD3+CD56+NKG2C+, CD3+CD56+NKG2C- and CD3+CD56-NKG2C+ T-cell subsets, whose TCR beta-chain repertoires were profiled. Seven of the eight sequenced donors were HCMV-seropositive and one was HCMV-seronegative. To restrict sorting to alphabetaTCR-expressing T cells, an anti-gammadeltaTCR antibody was added in several experiments. In over five donors, the dominant CD3+CD56+NKG2C+ clonotypes were among the top 10 CD8+ clonotypes and accounted for about 1.0-7.5% of CD8+ T cells. Those dominant clonotypes were again the most abundant among CD3+CD56-NKG2C+ cells in a few donors, at about 25-60.1%. It remained unclear whether the expanded NKG2C-expressing T cell clones were specific for HCMV antigens. Randomly selected healthy volunteers, three men and five women, were used as the eight sequenced donors. A commercial ELISA kit detecting HCMV-specific IgG in serum was used to determine HCMV serostatus. MIGEC handled demultiplexing of the reads and grouping by UMI, while MiTCR was used to assemble and quantify clonotypes. To exclude erroneous sequences, only TCR cDNA sequences supported by at least two reads were retained. The tcR package was used for downstream repertoire analysis, and clonotypes were matched across fractions by CDR3 nucleotide sequence plus V segment. VDJmatch was used to annotate antigen specificity against VDJdb, with one amino acid substitution in CDR3 permitted.

The sequence came from a woman aged 18-29 years in good health. The sequenced material came from CD8+ T cells sorted from blood. The rearrangement joined TRBV7-8 to TRBJ2-7; the D gene cannot be named for sure. The CDR3 in this case is CASSLAGRASYEQYF. The DNA sequence reads TGTGCCAGCAGCTTAGCTGGTCGGGCCTCCTACGAGCAGTACTTC.